This passage covers 3 T cell receptor beta chains from one sample sequenced in a study of shared clonotypes between healthy human individuals (TCRdb year 2020). Libraries came from the immunoSEQ multiplex PCR assay. In TCRdb, the immuneACCESS table is reduced to in-frame sequences with V and J assigned. These tables do not hold every clone; where another copy was compared, an unresolved V gene accounts for under half, and the others remain unexplained. In this sample the table shows some 490,000 clones, over 70% of which occur a single time. The ten largest clones capture more than 9.5% of the sample. Sequencing used PBMCs. All receptors come from a woman aged 40 to 50 in good health. Some clones in this sample may be carry-over from other donors' samples.

V usage is TRBV7-2 and J usage is TRBJ2-7, with D tentatively TRBD1 (6 bases). Germline V gives CDR1 SGHTA, CDR2 FQGNSA. The CDR3 has 15 residues. V lost 1 base to trimming and J lost 3 bases, with 13 bases between them. The DNA for the CDR3 is TGTGCCAGCAGCTTAGTATTCGGACAGAACTACGAGCAGTACTTC. Its protein is CASSLVFGQNYEQYF.

The chain carries TRBV19 and TRBJ2-2; possibly TRBD1 or TRBD2 for D (6 bases each). Trimming stripped 9 bases from V and 1 base from J, with 9 bases between. This CDR3 spans 13 amino acids. The germline V gene encodes CDR1 LNHDA and CDR2 SQIVND (reference sequence). CDR3 region: CASRGLNTGELFF. CDR3 coding DNA: TGTGCCAGCCGGGGGCTGAACACCGGGGAGCTGTTTTTT.

The rearrangement links TRBV28 to TRBJ1-1, with D tentatively TRBD1 (6 bases). The germline V gene has CDR1 MDHEN and CDR2 SYDVKM. V was pared by 6 bases and J by 0 bases, with 14 bases between. The length of the CDR3 is 15 residues. CDR3 sequence (DNA): TGTGCCAGCAGCCCCCCGACAGGCATGAACACTGAAGCTTTCTTT. Amino acid sequence: CASSPPTGMNTEAFF.